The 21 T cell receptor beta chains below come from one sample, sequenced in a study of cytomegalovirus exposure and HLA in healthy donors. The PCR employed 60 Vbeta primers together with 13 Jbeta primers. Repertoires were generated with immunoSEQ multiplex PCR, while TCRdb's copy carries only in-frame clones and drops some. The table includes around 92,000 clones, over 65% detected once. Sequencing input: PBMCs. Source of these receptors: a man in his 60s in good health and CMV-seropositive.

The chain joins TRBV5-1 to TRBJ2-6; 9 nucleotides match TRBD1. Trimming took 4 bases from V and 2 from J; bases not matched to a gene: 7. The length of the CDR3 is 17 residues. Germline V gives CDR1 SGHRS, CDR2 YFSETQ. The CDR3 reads CASSTGQGTAGANVLTF. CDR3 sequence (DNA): TGCGCCAGCAGCACCGGACAGGGGACTGCTGGGGCCAACGTCCTGACTTTC.

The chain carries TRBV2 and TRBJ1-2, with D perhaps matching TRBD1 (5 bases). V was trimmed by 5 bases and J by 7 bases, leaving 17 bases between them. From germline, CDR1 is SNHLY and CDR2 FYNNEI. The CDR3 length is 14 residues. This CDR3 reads CASSFSGVGVGYTF. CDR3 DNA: TGTGCCAGCAGTTTTTCGGGGGTTGGGGTTGGCTACACCTTC.

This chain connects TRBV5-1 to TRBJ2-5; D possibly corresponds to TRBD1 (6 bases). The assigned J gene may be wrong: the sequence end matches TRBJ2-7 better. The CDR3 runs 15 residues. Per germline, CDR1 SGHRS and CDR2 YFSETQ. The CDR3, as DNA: TGCGCCAGCAGCTGGGAGACAGGCACACTGGGCGAGCAGTACTTC. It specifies CASSWETGTLGEQYF.

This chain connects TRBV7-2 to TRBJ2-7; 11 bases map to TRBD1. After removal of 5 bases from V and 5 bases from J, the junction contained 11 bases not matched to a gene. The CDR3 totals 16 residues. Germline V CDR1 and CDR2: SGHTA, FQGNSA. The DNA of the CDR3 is TGTGCCAGCAGCCTTAAGGGGACAGGGGGTTATAACGAGCAGTACTTC. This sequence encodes CASSLKGTGGYNEQYF.

The CDR3 DNA reads as TGTGCCAGTAGTATCTCCCGGACAGGGTGGTACGAGCAGTACTTC. Translating gives CASSISRTGWYEQYF. This chain connects TRBV19 to TRBJ2-5; 8 bases line up with TRBD1. Matching the DNA end better, TRBJ2-7 makes the J call doubtful. The CDR3 is 15 residues long. Germline V gene lookup returns CDR1 LNHDA and CDR2 SQIVND (reference sequence).

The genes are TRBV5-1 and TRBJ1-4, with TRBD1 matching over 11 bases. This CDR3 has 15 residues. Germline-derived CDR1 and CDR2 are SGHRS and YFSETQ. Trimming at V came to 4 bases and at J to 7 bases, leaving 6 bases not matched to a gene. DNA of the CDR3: TGCGCCAGCAGCACTGGACAGGGGGCGGGTGAAAAACTGTTTTTT. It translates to CASSTGQGAGEKLFF.

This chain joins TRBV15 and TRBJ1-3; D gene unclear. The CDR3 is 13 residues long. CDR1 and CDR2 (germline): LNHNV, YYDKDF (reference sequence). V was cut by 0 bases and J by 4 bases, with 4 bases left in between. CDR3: CATSREAGNTIYF. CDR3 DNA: TGTGCCACCAGCAGAGAAGCGGGAAACACCATATATTTT.

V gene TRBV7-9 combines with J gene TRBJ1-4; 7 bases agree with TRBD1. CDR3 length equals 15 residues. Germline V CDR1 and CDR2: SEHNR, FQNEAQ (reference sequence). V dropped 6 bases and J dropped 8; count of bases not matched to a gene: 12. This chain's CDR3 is CASSRAGGQREKLFF. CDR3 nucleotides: TGTGCCAGCAGTCGCGCAGGGGGGCAGAGGGAAAAACTGTTTTTT. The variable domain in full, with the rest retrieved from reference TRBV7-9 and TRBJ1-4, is DTGVSQNPRHKITKRGQNVTFRCDPISEHNRLYWYRQTLGQGPEFLTYFQNEAQLEKSRLLSDRFSAERPKGSFSTLEIQRTEQGDSAMYLCASSRAGGQREKLFFGSGTQLSVL.

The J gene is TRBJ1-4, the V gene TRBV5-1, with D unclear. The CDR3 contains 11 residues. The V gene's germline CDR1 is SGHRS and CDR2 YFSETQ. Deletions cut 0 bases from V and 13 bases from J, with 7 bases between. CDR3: CASSLDSRLFF. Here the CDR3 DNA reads TGCGCCAGCAGCTTGGACAGTAGACTGTTTTTT.

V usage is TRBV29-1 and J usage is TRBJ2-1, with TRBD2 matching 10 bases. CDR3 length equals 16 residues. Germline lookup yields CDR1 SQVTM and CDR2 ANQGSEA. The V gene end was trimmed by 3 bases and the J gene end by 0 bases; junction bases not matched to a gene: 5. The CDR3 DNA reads TGCAGCGTTGACACCGGGACTAGCGTCTCCTACAATGAGCAGTTCTTC. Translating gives CSVDTGTSVSYNEQFF.

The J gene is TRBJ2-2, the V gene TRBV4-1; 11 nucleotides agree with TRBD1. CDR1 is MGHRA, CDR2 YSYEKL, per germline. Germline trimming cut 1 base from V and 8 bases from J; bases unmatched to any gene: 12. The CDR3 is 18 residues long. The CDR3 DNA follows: TGCGCCAGCAGCCAAGTGGGACAGGGGGTGACTTCGGGGGGGGAGCTGTTTTTT. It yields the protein CASSQVGQGVTSGGELFF.

In DNA, the CDR3 is TGTGCCAGTAGTATAGGAACTAGCGGGGCCAATGAGCAGTTCTTC. It yields the protein CASSIGTSGANEQFF. The V and J genes are TRBV19 and TRBJ2-1; 10 nucleotides match TRBD2. The germline gives CDR1 LNHDA, CDR2 SQIVND (reference sequence). Trimming cost V 1 base and J 6 bases; bases outside gene matches: 3. The length of the CDR3 is 15 residues.

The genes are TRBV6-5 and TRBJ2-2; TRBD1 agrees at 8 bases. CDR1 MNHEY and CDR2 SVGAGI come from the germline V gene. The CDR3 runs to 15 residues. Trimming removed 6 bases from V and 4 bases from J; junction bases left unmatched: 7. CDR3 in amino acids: CASREDRVGTGELFF. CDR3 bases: TGTGCCAGCAGAGAGGACAGGGTGGGCACCGGGGAGCTGTTTTTT.

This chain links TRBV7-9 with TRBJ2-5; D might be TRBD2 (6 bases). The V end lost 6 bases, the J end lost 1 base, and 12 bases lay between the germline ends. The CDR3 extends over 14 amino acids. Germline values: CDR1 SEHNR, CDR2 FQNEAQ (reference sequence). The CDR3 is CASRMGGTQETQYF. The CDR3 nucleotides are TGTGCCAGCAGAATGGGGGGTACCCAAGAGACCCAGTACTTC.

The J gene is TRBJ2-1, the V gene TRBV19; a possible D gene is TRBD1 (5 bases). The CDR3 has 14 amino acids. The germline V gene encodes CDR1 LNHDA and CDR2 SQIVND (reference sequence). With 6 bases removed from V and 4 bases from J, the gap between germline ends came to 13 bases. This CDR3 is CASSRVGAYNEQFF. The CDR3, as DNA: TGTGCCAGTAGCCGGGTAGGGGCTTACAATGAGCAGTTCTTC.

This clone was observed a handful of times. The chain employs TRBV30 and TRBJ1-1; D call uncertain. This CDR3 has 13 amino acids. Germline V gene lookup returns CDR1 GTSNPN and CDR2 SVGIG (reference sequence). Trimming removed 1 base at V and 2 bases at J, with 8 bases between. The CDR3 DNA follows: TGTGCCTGGAGTGCCAACATCAACACTGAAGCTTTCTTT. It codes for CAWSANINTEAFF.

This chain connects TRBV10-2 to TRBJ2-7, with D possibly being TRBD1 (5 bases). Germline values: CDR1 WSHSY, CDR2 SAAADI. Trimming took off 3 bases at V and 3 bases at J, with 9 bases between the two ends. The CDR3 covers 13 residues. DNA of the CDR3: TGCGCCAGCAGTGACCCAGACAGCTACGAGCAGTACTTC. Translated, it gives CASSDPDSYEQYF.

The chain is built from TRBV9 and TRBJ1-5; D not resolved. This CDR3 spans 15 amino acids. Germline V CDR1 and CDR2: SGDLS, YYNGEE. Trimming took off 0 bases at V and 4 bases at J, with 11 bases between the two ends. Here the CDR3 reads CASSVAAGGNQPQHF. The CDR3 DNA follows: TGTGCCAGCAGCGTAGCTGCGGGAGGGAATCAGCCCCAGCATTTT.

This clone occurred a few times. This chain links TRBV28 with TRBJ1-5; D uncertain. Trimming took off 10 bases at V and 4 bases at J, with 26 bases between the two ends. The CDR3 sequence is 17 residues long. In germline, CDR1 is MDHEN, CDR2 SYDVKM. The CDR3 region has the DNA TGTGCCACCTCACCCCAGACCGGGATTAGCGGAAATCAGCCCCAGCATTTT. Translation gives CATSPQTGISGNQPQHF.

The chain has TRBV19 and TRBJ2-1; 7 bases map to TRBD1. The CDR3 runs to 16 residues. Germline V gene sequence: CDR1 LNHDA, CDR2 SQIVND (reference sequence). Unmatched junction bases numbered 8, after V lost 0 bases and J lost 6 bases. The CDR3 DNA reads TGTGCCAGTAGTATAGATGTTGGGAAGGGGGCCAATGAGCAGTTCTTC. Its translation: CASSIDVGKGANEQFF.

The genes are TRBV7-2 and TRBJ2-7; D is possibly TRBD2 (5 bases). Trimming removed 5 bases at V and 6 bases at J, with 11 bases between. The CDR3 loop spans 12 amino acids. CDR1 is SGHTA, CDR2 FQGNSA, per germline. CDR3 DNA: TGTGCCAGCAGCCGCTTAGGGAGCGAGCAGTACTTC. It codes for CASSRLGSEQYF.